Listed here are 24 T cell receptor beta chains from one sample, sequenced in a study of CD8+ T cells in alopecia areata (dated by TCRdb to between 2017 and 2018). The library was made by the immunoSEQ multiplex PCR assay. RNA was extracted from all samples and reverse transcribed into cDNA as template for TCR sequencing. Here the immuneACCESS table is served through TCRdb, limited to in-frame sequences with V and J called. Missing clones are a known gap in these copies; in checked studies unresolved V genes cover under half, and the rest lacks a known reason. The sample table lists about 170,000 clones, approximately 59% of them with a count of one. 16% of the sample is in the top ten clones. What this sample's treatment or condition label stands for: oral pan-JAK inhibitor, 5-10 mg twice daily. The source material was CD4+ T cells sorted from blood, sampled between weeks 55 and 65, from a patient treated with tofacitinib. The receptors come from a human donor with alopecia areata.

The rearrangement uses TRBV29-1 and TRBJ1-1; D gene uncertain. Trimming took 0 bases from V and 8 from J, leaving 13 bases between them. Germline V lookup: CDR1 SQVTM, CDR2 ANQGSEA. CDR3 length equals 13 residues. CDR3 region: CSVEDPQRIEAFF. CDR3 DNA: TGCAGCGTTGAAGATCCACAGCGGATAGAAGCTTTCTTT.

The chain has TRBV2 and TRBJ2-7, with D uncertain. The CDR3 sequence is 13 residues long. Trimming took off 6 bases at V and 3 bases at J, with 12 bases between the two ends. CDR1 and CDR2 (germline): SNHLY, FYNNEI. CDR3 nucleotides: TGTGCCAGCAGCGCCTCAGGTGGCTACGAGCAGTACTTC. Protein: CASSASGGYEQYF.

The V call is TRBV4-2, the J call TRBJ1-1; perhaps TRBD1 as D (6 bases). This CDR3 has 14 amino acids. With 5 bases removed from V and 4 bases from J, the gap between germline ends came to 14 bases. CDR1 is LGHNA and CDR2 is YNFKEQ in the germline V gene. CDR3 amino acids: CASSSQPGATEAFF. The CDR3 DNA follows: TGTGCCAGCAGCTCTCAGCCAGGGGCCACTGAAGCTTTCTTT.

The V and J genes are TRBV29-1 and TRBJ1-1; 8 bases agree with TRBD1. Trimming cost V 7 bases and J 1 base; bases outside gene matches: 5. Per the germline V gene, CDR1 is SQVTM and CDR2 is ANQGSEA. The CDR3 sequence is 13 residues long. CDR3 bases: TGCAGCGCCTCCGGACAGGGGAACACTGAAGCTTTCTTT. Amino acids: CSASGQGNTEAFF.

There are many counts of this clone. The V call is TRBV29-1, the J call TRBJ2-7; 10 nucleotides align to TRBD1. V shed 6 bases, J shed 2 bases, and the junction held 7 bases outside the gene matches. CDR1 SQVTM and CDR2 ANQGSEA come from the germline V gene. CDR3 size: 14 residues. The CDR3 loop reads CSVVPGQGTYEQYF. The CDR3 nucleotides are TGCAGCGTCGTGCCGGGACAGGGGACCTACGAGCAGTACTTC.

The chain is built from TRBV30 and TRBJ2-4, with 7 bases lining up with TRBD2. This CDR3 region has 13 residues. CDR1 and CDR2 from the germline V gene are GTSNPN and SVGIG (reference sequence). J gave up 7 bases and V 5 bases, and 8 bases lay outside the gene matches. Written as DNA, the CDR3 is TGTGCCTGGGGGGACTACTCAGCGAACATTCAGTACTTC. This encodes CAWGDYSANIQYF.

The genes are TRBV7-9 and TRBJ2-7; 8 bases align to TRBD1. After removal of 11 bases from V and 5 bases from J, the junction contained 8 bases not matched to a gene. Per the germline V gene, CDR1 is SEHNR and CDR2 is FQNEAQ (reference sequence). CDR3 size: 12 residues. This CDR3 is CAPRQGKDEQYF. The DNA for the CDR3 is TGTGCCCCCAGACAGGGGAAAGACGAGCAGTACTTC.

The chain uses TRBV11-2 and TRBJ2-7, with unresolved D. Trimming cost V 3 bases and J 0 bases, with 12 bases left between them. There are 15 residues in the CDR3. CDR1 is SGHAT and CDR2 is FQNNGV in the germline V gene. Here the CDR3 reads CASSFTPGSSYEQYF. CDR3 DNA sequence: TGTGCCAGCAGCTTCACCCCGGGTAGCTCCTACGAGCAGTACTTC.

The chain combines TRBV6-5 with TRBJ1-2, with 9 bases fitting TRBD1. The CDR3 loop spans 16 amino acids. Germline V CDR1 and CDR2: MNHEY, SVGAGI. The V segment lost 1 base and the J segment 7 bases; nucleotides outside the gene matches: 10. In DNA form, the CDR3 reads TGTGCCAGCAGTTACTTGGGTACGACAGGGGGATTTGGCTACACCTTC. Translated, it gives CASSYLGTTGGFGYTF.

This rearrangement joins TRBV30 to TRBJ2-3; D is unresolved. V lost 0 bases, J lost 5 bases, and 12 bases lay in between. The CDR3 sequence is 14 residues long. CDR1 and CDR2 (germline): GTSNPN, SVGIG (reference sequence). Here the CDR3 reads CAWSVSGFGDTQYF. DNA for the CDR3: TGTGCCTGGAGTGTAAGTGGTTTTGGAGATACGCAGTATTTT.

V and J are TRBV15 and TRBJ1-1; possibly TRBD1 for D (6 bases). The CDR3 covers 16 residues. From germline, CDR1 is LNHNV and CDR2 YYDKDF (reference sequence). V lost 0 bases to trimming and J lost 4 bases, with 15 bases between them. In nucleotides, the CDR3 is TGTGCCACCAGCAGAGATACGTTGGGGGCGCCCACTGAAGCTTTCTTT. Protein product: CATSRDTLGAPTEAFF.

The chain has TRBV4-2 and TRBJ1-3, with unresolved D. Germline V CDR1 and CDR2: LGHNA, YNFKEQ. This CDR3 is built from 14 residues. The V end lost 4 bases, the J end lost 4 bases, and 11 bases lay between the germline ends. This chain's CDR3 is CASSLGLSGNTIYF. The CDR3 nucleotides are TGTGCCAGCAGCCTAGGGTTGTCCGGAAACACCATATATTTT.

The chain links TRBV6-1 to TRBJ2-7; 7 nucleotides line up with TRBD1. The CDR3 has 16 residues. Germline trimming cut 3 bases from V and 5 bases from J; bases unmatched to any gene: 13. In germline, CDR1 is MNHNS, CDR2 SASEGT. The CDR3 protein is CASSDATGPRFHEQYF. In nucleotides, the CDR3 is TGTGCCAGCAGTGACGCGACAGGGCCGAGGTTCCACGAGCAGTACTTC.

The genes are TRBV30 and TRBJ2-1; 11 nucleotides line up with TRBD2. Germline V gene lookup returns CDR1 GTSNPN and CDR2 SVGIG (reference sequence). CDR3 length equals 19 residues. Unmatched junction bases numbered 22, after V lost 3 bases and J lost 9 bases. The CDR3 DNA reads TGTGCCTGGAGCCGGGGTTTTCAACCGGGACTAGCGGCTCCTAGTGAGCAGTTCTTC. This codes for CAWSRGFQPGLAAPSEQFF.

The genes are TRBV9 and TRBJ2-7, with D hard to call. Per the germline V gene, CDR1 is SGDLS and CDR2 is YYNGEE. There are 15 residues in the CDR3. V gave up 3 bases and J gave up 3 bases, with 16 bases separating them. The chain's CDR3 is CASSAYPSPSYEQYF. The CDR3 DNA reads TGTGCCAGCAGCGCCTACCCTTCCCCCAGCTACGAGCAGTACTTC.

The V gene is TRBV28, the J gene TRBJ2-5; 12 nucleotides match TRBD1. V lost 6 bases and J lost 5; bases outside the gene matches: 10. In germline, CDR1 is MDHEN, CDR2 SYDVKM. CDR3 size: 16 residues. The CDR3 coding sequence is TGTGCCAGCAGGCCTCCCGGGACAGGGGGCCGCGAGACCCAGTACTTC. Translating it yields CASRPPGTGGRETQYF.

This clone was seen more than once but under ten times. The gene calls are TRBV15 and TRBJ2-5, with a tentative D call TRBD1 (5 bases). The germline CDR1 and CDR2 sequences are LNHNV and YYDKDF (reference sequence). This CDR3 contains 14 residues. Trimming took off 2 bases at V and 4 bases at J, with 11 bases between the two ends. DNA of the CDR3: TGTGCCACCAGCAGATCAGGGCAGGGAGAGACCCAGTACTTC. Amino acids: CATSRSGQGETQYF.

In nucleotides, the CDR3 is TGTGCCAGCTCACCTACGGGGGATACGCAGTATTTT. It translates to CASSPTGDTQYF. The rearrangement links TRBV18 to TRBJ2-3, with a weak D call TRBD2 (5 bases). The CDR3 loop spans 12 amino acids. The germline gives CDR1 KGHSH, CDR2 LQKENI. Deletions cut 3 bases from V and 6 bases from J, with 7 bases between.

The chain combines TRBV29-1 with TRBJ1-5; the D is unclear. The CDR3 spans 13 residues. Germline CDR1 and CDR2: SQVTM and ANQGSEA. V gave up 6 bases and J gave up 7 bases, with 16 bases separating them. The CDR3 region has the DNA TGCAGCGTCGCAGGAGGGAAAGGGCAGCCCCAGCATTTT. Its protein is CSVAGGKGQPQHF.

The V call is TRBV19, the J call TRBJ2-7; 8 bases match TRBD1. The CDR3 totals 14 residues. From germline, CDR1 is LNHDA and CDR2 SQIVND (reference sequence). After removal of 10 bases from V and 4 bases from J, the junction contained 12 bases not matched to a gene. CDR3: CATRASGQGYEQYF. In nucleotides, the CDR3 is TGTGCCACCAGGGCCTCTGGACAGGGTTACGAGCAGTACTTC.

This chain joins TRBV29-1 and TRBJ1-2; D is possibly TRBD1 (5 bases). Trimming cost V 6 bases and J 6 bases, with 17 bases left between them. The CDR3 is 13 residues long. Looked up from germline, CDR1 is SQVTM and CDR2 is ANQGSEA. This chain's CDR3 is CSVEGRALDGYTF. The CDR3 DNA is TGCAGCGTGGAGGGCAGGGCTTTGGATGGCTACACCTTC.

This clone was seen more than once but under ten times. The V and J genes are TRBV4-2 and TRBJ2-2, with TRBD2 identical over 10 bases. CDR1 LGHNA and CDR2 YNFKEQ come from the germline V gene. This CDR3 has 18 amino acids. V lost 4 bases to trimming and J lost 3 bases; unmatched junction nucleotides: 11. DNA for the CDR3: TGTGCCAGCAGCCCTAGACTTCTAGCGGGGGTCGACACCGGGGAGCTGTTTTTT. Encoded protein: CASSPRLLAGVDTGELFF.

The chain joins TRBV6-5 to TRBJ2-5; D may correspond to TRBD1 or TRBD2 (5 bases each). The V and J ends lost 5 bases and 5 bases respectively, with 15 bases between them. Germline CDR1 reads MNHEY; CDR2 reads SVGAGI. The CDR3 sequence is 14 residues long. CDR3 bases: TGTGCCAGCAGTCCCCCGAGGGGCTTGGAGACCCAGTACTTC. Protein: CASSPPRGLETQYF.

The V gene is TRBV14, the J gene TRBJ2-1; a weak D match, TRBD1 (6 bases). The germline V gene encodes CDR1 SGHDN and CDR2 FVKESK. The CDR3 totals 16 residues. V lost 5 bases to trimming and J lost 4 bases, with 18 bases between them. For the CDR3, the DNA is TGTGCCAGCAGCTCACAGGGTCCCCCCCCTTACAATGAGCAGTTCTTC. Its protein is CASSSQGPPPYNEQFF.